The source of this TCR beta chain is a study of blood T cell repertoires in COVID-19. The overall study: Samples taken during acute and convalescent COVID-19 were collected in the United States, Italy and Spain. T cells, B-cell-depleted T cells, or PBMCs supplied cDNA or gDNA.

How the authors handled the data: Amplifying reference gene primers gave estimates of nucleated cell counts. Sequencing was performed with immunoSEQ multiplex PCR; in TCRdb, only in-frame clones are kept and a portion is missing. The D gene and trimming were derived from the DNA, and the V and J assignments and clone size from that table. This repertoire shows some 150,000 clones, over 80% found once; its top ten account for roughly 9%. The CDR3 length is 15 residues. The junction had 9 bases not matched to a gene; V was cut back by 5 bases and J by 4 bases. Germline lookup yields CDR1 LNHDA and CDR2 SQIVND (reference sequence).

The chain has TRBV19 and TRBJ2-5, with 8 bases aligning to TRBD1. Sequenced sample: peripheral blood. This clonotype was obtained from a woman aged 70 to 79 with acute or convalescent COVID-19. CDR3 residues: CASSGSTGVRETQYF. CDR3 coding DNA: TGTGCCAGTAGTGGTTCGACAGGGGTCAGAGAGACCCAGTACTTC. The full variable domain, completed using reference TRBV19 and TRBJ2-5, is DGGITQSPKYLFRKEGQNVTLSCEQNLNHDAMYWYRQDPGQGLRLIYYSQIVNDFQKGDIAEGYSVSREKKESFPLTVTSAQKNPTAFYLCASSGSTGVRETQYFGPGTRLLVL.